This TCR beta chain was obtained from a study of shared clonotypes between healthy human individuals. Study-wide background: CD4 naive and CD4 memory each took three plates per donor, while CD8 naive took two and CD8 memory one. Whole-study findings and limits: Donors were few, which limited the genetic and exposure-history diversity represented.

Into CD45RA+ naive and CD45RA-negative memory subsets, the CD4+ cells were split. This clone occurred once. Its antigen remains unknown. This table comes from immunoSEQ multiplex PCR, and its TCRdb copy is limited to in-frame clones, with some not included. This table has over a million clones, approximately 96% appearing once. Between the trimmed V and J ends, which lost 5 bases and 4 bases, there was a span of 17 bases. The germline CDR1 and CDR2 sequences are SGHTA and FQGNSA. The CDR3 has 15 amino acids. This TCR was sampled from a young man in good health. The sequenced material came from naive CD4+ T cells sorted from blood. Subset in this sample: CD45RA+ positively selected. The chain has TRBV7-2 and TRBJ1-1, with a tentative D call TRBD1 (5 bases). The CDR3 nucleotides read TGTGCCAGCAGCAAAATAAGACAGTCCACCACTGAAGCTTTCTTT. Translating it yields CASSKIRQSTTEAFF.